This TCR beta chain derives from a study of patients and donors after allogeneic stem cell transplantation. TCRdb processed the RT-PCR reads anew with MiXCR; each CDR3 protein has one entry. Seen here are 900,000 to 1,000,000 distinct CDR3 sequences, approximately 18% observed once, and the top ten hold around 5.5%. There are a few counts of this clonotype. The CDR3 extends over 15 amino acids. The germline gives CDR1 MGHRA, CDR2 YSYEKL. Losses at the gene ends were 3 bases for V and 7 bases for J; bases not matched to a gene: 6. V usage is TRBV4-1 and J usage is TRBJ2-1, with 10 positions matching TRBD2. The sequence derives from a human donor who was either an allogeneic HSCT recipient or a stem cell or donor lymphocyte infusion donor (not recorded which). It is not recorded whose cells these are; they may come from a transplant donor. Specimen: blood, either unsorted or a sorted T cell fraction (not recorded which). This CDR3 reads CASSQLAGVRNEQFF. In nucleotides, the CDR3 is TGCGCCAGCAGCCAGCTAGCGGGAGTTAGAAATGAGCAGTTCTTC.